This TCR beta chain was captured by sequencing in a study of T cell responses to AZD1222 COVID-19 vaccine. Findings and limits, study-wide: After the peak T cell response, and only then, were repertoires sampled.

Regarding this clone: Its antigen remains unknown.

V shed 6 bases and J shed 0 bases, with 12 bases lying between them. The CDR3 contains 15 residues. In germline, CDR1 is LNHDA, CDR2 SQIVND (reference sequence). Data came from immunoSEQ multiplex PCR; TCRdb stores just in-frame clones and leaves some out. The top ten hold about 4% of the sample, which has 100,000 to 150,000 clones, about 90% seen once. This TCR was sampled from an adult in good health. The chain employs TRBV19 and TRBJ1-5, with D possibly TRBD1 on 6 matching bases. The starting material was peripheral blood, obtained on day 0 of MenACWY control vaccination. The CDR3 DNA reads TGTGCCAGTAGCACCTGGACAGTTAGCAATCAGCCCCAGCATTTT. Translating gives CASSTWTVSNQPQHF.